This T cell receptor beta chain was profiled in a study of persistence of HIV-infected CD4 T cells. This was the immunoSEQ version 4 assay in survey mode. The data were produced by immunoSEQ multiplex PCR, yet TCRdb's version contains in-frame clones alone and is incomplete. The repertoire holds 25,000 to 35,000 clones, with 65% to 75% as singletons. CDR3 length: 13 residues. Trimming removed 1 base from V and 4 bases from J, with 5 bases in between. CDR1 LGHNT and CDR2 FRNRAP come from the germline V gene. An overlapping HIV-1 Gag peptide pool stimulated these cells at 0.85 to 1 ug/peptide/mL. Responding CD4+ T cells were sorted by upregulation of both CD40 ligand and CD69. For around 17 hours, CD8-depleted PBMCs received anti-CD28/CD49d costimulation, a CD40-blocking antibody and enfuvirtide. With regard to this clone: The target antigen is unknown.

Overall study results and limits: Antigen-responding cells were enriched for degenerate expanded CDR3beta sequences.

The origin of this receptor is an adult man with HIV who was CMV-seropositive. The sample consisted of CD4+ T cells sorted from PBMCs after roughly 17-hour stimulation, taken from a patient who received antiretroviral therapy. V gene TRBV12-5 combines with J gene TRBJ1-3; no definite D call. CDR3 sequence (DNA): TGTGCTAGTGGTTTGGGAGCGGGAAACACCATATATTTT. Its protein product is CASGLGAGNTIYF. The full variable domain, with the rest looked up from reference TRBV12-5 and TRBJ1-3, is DARVTQTPRHKVTEMGQEVTMRCQPILGHNTVFWYRQTMMQGLELLAYFRNRAPLDDSGMPKDRFSAEMPDATLATLKIQPSEPRDSAVYFCASGLGAGNTIYFGEGSWLTVV.